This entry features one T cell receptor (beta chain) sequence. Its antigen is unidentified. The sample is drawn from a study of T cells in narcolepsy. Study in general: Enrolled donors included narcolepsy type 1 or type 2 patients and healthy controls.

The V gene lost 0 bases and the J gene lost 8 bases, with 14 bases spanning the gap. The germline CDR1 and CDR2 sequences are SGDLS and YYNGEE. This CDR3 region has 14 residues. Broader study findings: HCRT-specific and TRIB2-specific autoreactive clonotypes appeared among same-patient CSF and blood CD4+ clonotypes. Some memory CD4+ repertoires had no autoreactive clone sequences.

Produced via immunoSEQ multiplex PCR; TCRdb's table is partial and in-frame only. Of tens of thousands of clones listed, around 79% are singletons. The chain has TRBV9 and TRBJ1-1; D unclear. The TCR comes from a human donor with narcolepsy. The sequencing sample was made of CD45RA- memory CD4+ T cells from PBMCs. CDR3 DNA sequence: TGTGCCAGCAGCGTAGGGGTCCAGCTTCTAGAAGCTTTCTTT. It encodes CASSVGVQLLEAFF.